Included here is one T cell receptor (beta chain) sequence, with context. Its cognate antigen has yet to be identified. No much larger clone is present one base from it, and per-base qualities are unavailable. The CDR3, from cysteine to phenylalanine, totals 17 residues. The sequence is cut down to CDR3 DNA, 51 bases in frame from base 1. V gives up 0 bases and J gives up 1 base, and the segment between their germline ends measures 14 bases. CDR1 and CDR2 (LGHNA, YSLEER) derive from the germline V gene. This sample's treatment or condition label indicates: live attenuated yellow fever vaccine strain. At each blood-draw timepoint, two biological replicates of bulk PBMCs were obtained. A standard Ficoll-Paque protocol was used to isolate PBMCs from peripheral blood. TriZol was used to extract RNA from bulk PBMCs, CD4 and CD8 fractions, and dextramer-positive and dextramer-negative fractions. These data are taken from a study of T cells after yellow fever vaccination (dated by TCRdb to the late 2010s). The study in broad terms: The SMART-Seq v4 Ultra Low Input RNA kit was used to prepare libraries from fractions with low cell numbers. To follow T-cell clones before and after both primary and booster YFV17D yellow fever vaccination, bulk TCR alpha and beta repertoires underwent longitudinal sequencing. Two healthy male donors made up the cohort, one aged 18 to 30 years and the other aged 30 to 40 years. Blood was drawn at multiple timepoints before and after primary and secondary immunization, with bulk PBMC replicates and cell subsets isolated.

Synthesis of TCR cDNA relied on 5'RACE template switching, a step that introduced a universal primer site along with unique molecular identifiers. Priming of cDNA synthesis was performed from both the TCR alpha and TCR beta constant segments. Two PCR steps were used to amplify libraries, with sample barcodes and sequencing adapters being added in the second step. Libraries were sequenced on Illumina HiSeq 2500 (2x100 bp) or NovaSeq (2x150 bp). The authors' analysis ran thus. Reads were demultiplexed and collapsed into UMI consensus sequences with MIGEC, and V(D)J alignment was performed with MiXCR. Clonotypes responding to the vaccine were identified with edgeR on replicate PBMC samples, with the criteria of FDR below 0.01 and a log2 fold change above 5 up to day 15. Bulk clonotypes were assigned CD4 or CD8 identity according to which sequenced CD4 or CD8 repertoire held them at higher abundance. TCRdb applied fastp at Q25 and MiXCR to the public reads, then kept only in-frame beta chains. Every CDR3 protein is listed once, alongside the most common genes and DNA of its rows. None of the V and J calls come from the authors' own analysis; TCRdb made them. The sample table contains 300,000 to 400,000 distinct CDR3 sequences; only one count was recorded for 8.7% of them. The top ten constitute roughly 17% of the sample.

Broad study findings and their caveats: Compared with the primary T-cell response, the secondary T-cell response was faster but weaker, reaching its peak on day 5 rather than on day 15. Computational filtering was needed because FACS-sorted repertoires could contain abundant contaminating clonotypes from the bulk population. After the booster, most clones that had expanded after primary vaccination were detected again (around 97% of CD4 and around nine tenths of CD8), suggesting broad maintenance of memory. Because only a couple of donors were included in the study, the extent to which the findings can be generalized is limited. A small fraction of clonotypes showed up in both the CD4 and CD8 compartments, probably as a result of convergent recombination.

The rearrangement joined TRBV4-3 to TRBJ2-3; TRBD1 is a possible D gene, resting on 6 matching bases. This material consisted of PBMCs, taken on the day of the first yellow fever vaccination. This sequence was found in a man younger than 30 who received the YFV17D yellow fever vaccine. The bases are TGCGCCAGCAGCCAAGATTACATGGGACATCGCACAGATACGCAGTATTTT. Its protein product is CASSQDYMGHRTDTQYF.